One TCR beta chain is described in this entry. The sample is drawn from a study of cytomegalovirus exposure and HLA in healthy donors. Trimming cost V 4 bases and J 5 bases, with 9 bases left between them. Germline V gene sequence: CDR1 SGHAT, CDR2 FQNNGV. The CDR3 spans 12 residues. Primers: 60 Vbeta forward and 13 Jbeta reverse. This table comes from immunoSEQ multiplex PCR, and its TCRdb copy is limited to in-frame clones, with some not included. The data contain some 180,000 clones, 75% to 90% of them singletons. V and J are TRBV11-2 and TRBJ2-7; no firm D call. Sequenced sample: PBMCs. The receptor was derived from a boy aged 2 to 10 in good health and CMV-seronegative. Here the CDR3 DNA reads TGTGCCAGCAGCTGGGCCGTCCACGAGCAGTACTTC. Its protein is CASSWAVHEQYF.